Following are 10 T cell receptor beta chains from one sample sequenced in a study of identical twins. TCRdb analysed the 5' RACE reads with MiXCR anew, one entry per CDR3 protein. The table shows 1.5 million to 2 million distinct CDR3 sequences, with about 30% occurring only once. Sequenced: cord blood. The receptors shown here come from a newborn girl in good health.

This clonotype was observed a handful of times. The V gene is TRBV6-6, the J gene TRBJ1-4, with 7 bases fitting TRBD1. CDR1 MNHNY and CDR2 SVGAGI come from the germline V gene (reference sequence). After removal of 2 bases from V and 4 bases from J, the junction contained 7 bases not matched to a gene. This CDR3 is built from 16 residues. As DNA, the CDR3 is TGTGCCAGCAGTTACCCCCGTAGGGGGCGTAATGAAAAACTGTTTTTT. Protein sequence: CASSYPRRGRNEKLFF.

Ten or more counts support this clonotype. The chain has TRBV12-3 or TRBV12-4 and TRBJ2-7, with a tentative D call TRBD1 (5 bases). Between the trimmed V and J ends, which lost 3 bases and 1 base, there was a span of 10 bases. CDR3 length equals 14 residues. CDR3 coding DNA: TGTGCCAGCAGTTTGTGGGGCGCGTCCTACGAGCAGTACTTC. Encoded protein: CASSLWGASYEQYF.

The gene calls are TRBV3-1 and TRBJ2-3, with 11 bases matching TRBD2. CDR3 length: 17 residues. Germline values: CDR1 LGHDT, CDR2 YNNKEL (reference sequence). Trimming removed 5 bases from V and 5 bases from J; junction bases left unmatched: 12. The CDR3 reads CASSNRGLAGGLDTQYF. CDR3 coding DNA: TGTGCCAGCAGCAACCGGGGGCTAGCGGGGGGCCTAGATACGCAGTATTTT.

This chain links TRBV25-1 with TRBJ1-1; D may be TRBD1 (6 bases). Germline V gene data show CDR1 as MGHDK and CDR2 as SYGVNS. Trimming took 5 bases from V and 5 from J, leaving 27 bases between them. This CDR3 is built from 18 residues. Here the CDR3 DNA reads TGTGCCAGCAGTTCGAATGGGGGGCGGACAGTACCAGGTACTGAAGCTTTCTTT. Amino acids: CASSSNGGRTVPGTEAFF.

The chain links TRBV10-3 to TRBJ2-7; D unclear. Germline V gene data show CDR1 as ENHRY and CDR2 as SYGVKD. Deletions cut 11 bases from V and 0 bases from J, with 14 bases between. The CDR3 runs 13 residues. The CDR3 sequence: CAVGKPSSYEQYF. The CDR3 DNA is TGTGCCGTCGGAAAGCCCAGCTCCTACGAGCAGTACTTC.

The rearrangement links TRBV6-6 to TRBJ2-1; 9 bases are a match to TRBD1. J gave up 4 bases and V 6 bases, and 7 bases lay outside the gene matches. The CDR3 runs to 15 residues. The germline CDR1 and CDR2 sequences are MNHNY and SVGAGI (reference sequence). The CDR3 coding sequence is TGTGCCAGCAGCCCTACAGGGGGCAAGTACAATGAGCAGTTCTTC. This sequence encodes CASSPTGGKYNEQFF.

This chain links TRBV2 with TRBJ2-4; maybe TRBD1 (5 bases). The J call is doubtful: the DNA matches TRBJ2-1 better. From germline, CDR1 is SNHLY and CDR2 FYNNEI. The CDR3 has 15 amino acids. The CDR3 DNA reads as TGTGCCAGCAGTGAGGTGGGGCAGGCCAAAAACATTCAGTTCTTC. It yields the protein CASSEVGQAKNIQFF.

The table lists this clonotype with a few counts. The chain couples TRBV9 to TRBJ1-2; 9 bases line up with TRBD1. With V trimmed by 4 bases and J by 4 bases, 8 bases remained unmatched. The CDR3 is made up of 15 amino acids. From germline, CDR1 is SGDLS and CDR2 YYNGEE. The CDR3 DNA reads as TGTGCCAGCAGCTCCCGGACAGGGGACATCTATGGCTACACCTTC. It translates to CASSSRTGDIYGYTF.

This clonotype turned up a few times. The genes are TRBV4-2 and TRBJ2-3; 7 bases match TRBD2. Germline-derived CDR1 and CDR2 are LGHNA and YNFKEQ. This CDR3 has 19 residues. Trimming at V came to 2 bases and at J to 6 bases, leaving 20 bases not matched to a gene. The DNA for the CDR3 is TGTGCCAGCAGCCAACTTCACTCTACTGGGCGGGAGCGAGGGGATACGCAGTATTTT. This translates into CASSQLHSTGRERGDTQYF.

The J gene is TRBJ2-1, the V gene TRBV20-1; the D gene could be TRBD1 or TRBD2 (6 bases each). Trimming cost V 5 bases and J 1 base, with 15 bases left between them. Germline CDR1 DFQATT, CDR2 SNEGSKA (reference sequence). This CDR3 is 15 amino acids long. The CDR3 nucleotides are TGCAGTGCTGGGCCCGGGGGCCCTTCCTACAATGAGCAGTTCTTC. It is translated as CSAGPGGPSYNEQFF.